Below, 20 T cell receptor beta chains from the same sample are listed, as sequenced in a study of neurological immune-mediated disorders. Each CDR3 protein gets one entry after TCRdb re-called the 5' RACE reads with MiXCR. The sample has approximately 70,000 distinct CDR3 sequences, roughly 3.9% seen once. Specimen: PBMCs. These receptors all stem from a man in his thirties or forties with multiple sclerosis.

This clonotype was counted many times. This chain connects TRBV7-2 to TRBJ1-1, with D unresolved. The CDR3 sequence is 16 residues long. V was cut by 2 bases and J by 4 bases, with 17 bases left in between. Germline V CDR1 and CDR2: SGHTA, FQGNSA. The CDR3 region is CASSLRSGPIGTEAFF. The DNA of the CDR3 is TGTGCCAGCAGCTTACGGTCAGGCCCCATAGGCACTGAAGCTTTCTTT.

This clonotype was seen many times. The CDR3 DNA reads as TGTGCCAGCAGCCAACCGCGCTCTACGCAGTATTTT. The encoded protein is CASSQPRSTQYF. V gene TRBV3-1 combines with J gene TRBJ2-3; D is unresolved. CDR1 is LGHDT, CDR2 YNNKEL, per germline (reference sequence). V was trimmed by 2 bases and J by 8 bases, leaving 8 bases between them. The CDR3 is made up of 12 amino acids.

This clonotype was counted at least ten times. V usage is TRBV5-1 and J usage is TRBJ2-7; 8 bases map to TRBD1. The trim removed 4 bases at V and 3 bases at J, leaving 12 bases unmatched. The length of the CDR3 is 16 residues. The germline gives CDR1 SGHRS, CDR2 YFSETQ. The CDR3: CASSGGNSGGHYEQYF. DNA of the CDR3: TGCGCCAGCAGCGGTGGGAATTCAGGGGGCCACTACGAGCAGTACTTC.

This clonotype appeared many times. The chain recombines TRBV27 with TRBJ2-7, with 9 bases fitting TRBD2. V was pared by 5 bases and J by 2 bases, with 10 bases of the junction left unmatched. CDR3 length equals 16 residues. Germline assignment: CDR1 MNHEY and CDR2 SMNVEV (reference sequence). CDR3 DNA: TGTGCCAGCAGTCCTGGGAATAGCGGGGGCACCTACGAGCAGTACTTC. This sequence encodes CASSPGNSGGTYEQYF.

This clonotype was seen ten or more times. V gene TRBV29-1 combines with J gene TRBJ2-1; 10 nucleotides agree with TRBD2. V dropped 8 bases and J dropped 4; count of bases not matched to a gene: 5. The CDR3 sequence is 13 residues long. Germline CDR1 reads SQVTM; CDR2 reads ANQGSEA. The CDR3 is CSTRTSGYNEQFF. The CDR3 coding sequence is TGCAGCACCAGGACTAGCGGTTACAATGAGCAGTTCTTC.

This clonotype was picked up many times. The chain carries TRBV20-1 and TRBJ2-1; possible D gene TRBD2, 6 bases. Looked up from germline, CDR1 is DFQATT and CDR2 is SNEGSKA (reference sequence). V was clipped by 8 bases and J by 2 bases, with 13 bases between them. The CDR3 has 13 amino acids. The CDR3 protein is CSWARGPYNEQFF. Written as DNA, the CDR3 is TGCAGTTGGGCGCGGGGCCCCTACAATGAGCAGTTCTTC.

This clonotype was recorded many times. J is TRBJ2-7 and V is TRBV3-1; 13 positions match TRBD2. CDR1 and CDR2 from the germline V gene are LGHDT and YNNKEL (reference sequence). This CDR3 is 15 amino acids long. J was trimmed by 0 bases and V by 6 bases; bases with no gene match: 2. CDR3 sequence reads: CASRGLAGSSYEQYF. In nucleotides, the CDR3 is TGTGCCAGCAGGGGACTAGCGGGGAGCTCCTACGAGCAGTACTTC.

This clonotype was observed many times. This rearrangement joins TRBV3-1 to TRBJ2-1; 10 bases match TRBD2. The V and J ends lost 2 bases and 6 bases, in that order; junction bases with no gene match: 7. This CDR3 spans 16 amino acids. CDR1 and CDR2 from the germline V gene are LGHDT and YNNKEL (reference sequence). The DNA of the CDR3 is TGTGCCAGCAGCCAACCCAGCGGGGGGGCTGGCAATGAGCAGTTCTTC. Its protein product is CASSQPSGGAGNEQFF.

The table lists this clonotype with many counts. V gene TRBV5-1 combines with J gene TRBJ2-2, with 9 bases identical to TRBD1. From germline, CDR1 is SGHRS and CDR2 YFSETQ. The trim removed 4 bases at V and 4 bases at J, leaving 2 bases unmatched. The CDR3 spans 14 residues. The CDR3 here is CASSGTGITGELFF. For the CDR3, the DNA is TGCGCCAGCAGCGGGACAGGGATCACCGGGGAGCTGTTTTTT.

This clonotype came up many times. This chain links TRBV5-1 with TRBJ1-1, with a tentative D call TRBD1 (5 bases). CDR1 and CDR2 (germline): SGHRS, YFSETQ. V lost 3 bases and J lost 1, with 10 bases in between. This CDR3 contains 14 residues. The CDR3 bases are TGCGCCAGCAGCTCCGGGACGGCGAACACTGAAGCTTTCTTT. Translating it yields CASSSGTANTEAFF.

This clonotype was seen ten or more times. V gene TRBV9 combines with J gene TRBJ2-1, with D unresolved. Per the germline V gene, CDR1 is SGDLS and CDR2 is YYNGEE. The ends were cut back, 0 bases at V and 6 bases at J, with 10 bases in the middle. CDR3 length: 14 amino acids. In DNA form, the CDR3 reads TGTGCCAGCAGCGTAGCTGATACAGCCAATGAGCAGTTCTTC. Amino acid sequence: CASSVADTANEQFF.

This clonotype showed up many times. The V call is TRBV3-1, the J call TRBJ1-2, with 7 positions matching TRBD1. CDR3 length: 15 residues. Germline V CDR1 and CDR2: LGHDT, YNNKEL (reference sequence). V dropped 4 bases and J dropped 2; count of bases not matched to a gene: 7. The CDR3 protein is CASSRRVTGNYGYTF. For the CDR3, the DNA is TGTGCCAGCAGCCGTCGAGTGACAGGGAACTATGGCTACACCTTC.

This clonotype turned up a few times. The chain combines TRBV19 with TRBJ2-2, with D possibly matching TRBD1 (6 bases). V was pared by 3 bases and J by 2 bases, with 10 bases between. CDR3 length: 15 amino acids. Germline CDR1 is LNHDA and CDR2 is SQIVND (reference sequence). This CDR3 reads CASSIGGQNTGELFF. The CDR3 DNA sequence: TGTGCCAGTAGTATTGGGGGACAAAACACCGGGGAGCTGTTTTTT.

Ten or more counts support this clonotype. This chain links TRBV29-1 with TRBJ1-1; maybe TRBD1 (5 bases). Trimming removed 8 bases at V and 7 bases at J, with 20 bases between. The CDR3 is 13 residues long. CDR1 and CDR2 (germline): SQVTM, ANQGSEA. CDR3 DNA sequence: TGCAGCCCCCGCCCCGGGACGGCCCGTGAAGCTTTCTTT. Its translation is CSPRPGTAREAFF.

In its sample, this clonotype was seen a few times. This chain connects TRBV7-8 to TRBJ1-5; D not certain. Trimming pared 1 base from V and 2 bases from J, leaving 12 bases between. From germline, CDR1 is SGHVS and CDR2 FQNEAQ. The CDR3 sequence is 16 residues long. DNA for the CDR3: TGTGCCAGCAGCTTAGGGGCAGGTCGGGGCAATCAGCCCCAGCATTTT. Amino acid sequence: CASSLGAGRGNQPQHF.

To note about this clonotype: A much larger clone lies a single base off, so this may be a read error. The CDR3 end shows no conserved phenylalanine or tryptophan, and so a read error is likely. The chain has TRBV9 and TRBJ1-2; D perhaps matches TRBD1 (5 bases). The germline V gene encodes CDR1 SGDLS and CDR2 YYNGEE. The V gene lost 4 bases and the J gene lost 4 bases, with 11 bases spanning the gap. The CDR3 totals 13 residues. The CDR3 DNA follows: TGTGCCAGCAGCCTCCAAGACAGCTATGGCTACACCATC. Translating gives CASSLQDSYGYTI.

This clonotype was counted at least ten times. The J gene is TRBJ2-3, the V gene TRBV5-1; D is possibly TRBD2 (6 bases). V was trimmed by 6 bases and J by 5 bases, leaving 19 bases between them. Germline CDR1 SGHRS, CDR2 YFSETQ. The CDR3 spans 15 residues. CDR3 sequence: CASTFGRGGEDTQYF. The CDR3 coding sequence is TGCGCCAGCACCTTTGGACGGGGCGGGGAAGATACGCAGTATTTT.

This clonotype was observed at least ten times. This chain links TRBV12-3 or TRBV12-4 with TRBJ1-1, with TRBD1 matching 8 bases. The CDR3 sequence is 12 residues long. After removal of 3 bases from V and 6 bases from J, the junction contained 0 bases not matched to a gene. The CDR3, as DNA: TGTGCCAGCAGTTTGACAGGGGCTGAAGCTTTCTTT. Protein: CASSLTGAEAFF.

This clonotype was seen ten or more times. V usage is TRBV12-3 or TRBV12-4 and J usage is TRBJ1-2; tentative D call: TRBD1 (6 bases). The V end lost 8 bases, the J end lost 7 bases, and 11 bases lay between the germline ends. CDR3 size: 11 residues. The CDR3 loop reads CASAGEVGYTF. CDR3 DNA: TGTGCCAGCGCAGGGGAAGTTGGCTACACCTTC.

This clonotype was counted a few times. This chain joins TRBV20-1 and TRBJ2-7; D unresolved. This CDR3 contains 11 residues. In germline, CDR1 is DFQATT, CDR2 SNEGSKA (reference sequence). The V gene lost 6 bases and the J gene lost 7 bases, with 13 bases spanning the gap. For the CDR3, the DNA is TGCAGTGCGACCAACCCGGAAGAGCAGTACTTC. It codes for CSATNPEEQYF.